Below are 14 T cell receptor beta chains sequenced from a single sample in a study of Ad26.COV2.S vaccination and SARS-CoV-2 variants. Repertoires were generated with immunoSEQ multiplex PCR, while TCRdb's copy carries only in-frame clones and drops some. The sample carries under 550,000 clones, more than 75% recorded once. The treatment is: some 20 received Ad26.COV2.S at low or high dose, single or two shots; 5 received placebo; per-sample allocation not given. Sampling happened 63 days after the first vaccine or placebo injection. The specimen was peripheral blood, collected in a trial of Ad26.COV2.S vaccine versus placebo. Source of these receptors: a person aged 18-65 years who received the Ad26.COV2.S COVID-19 vaccine or a placebo.

The rearrangement uses TRBV5-1 and TRBJ2-7; 10 bases fit TRBD1. This CDR3 has 15 amino acids. The V segment lost 0 bases and the J segment 5 bases; nucleotides outside the gene matches: 5. Germline V lookup: CDR1 SGHRS, CDR2 YFSETQ. CDR3 in DNA: TGCGCCAGCAGCTTGGGGGGCGACAGGGGGCACGAGCAGTACTTC. This sequence encodes CASSLGGDRGHEQYF.

This clone was detected only a few times. The rearrangement links TRBV6-6 to TRBJ2-1; 10 bases fit TRBD1. Germline V gene data show CDR1 as MNHNY and CDR2 as SVGAGI (reference sequence). The CDR3 runs to 13 residues. J gave up 9 bases and V 9 bases, and 8 bases lay outside the gene matches. CDR3 nucleotides: TGTGCCAGTGGGGACAGGGGTAAAAGTGAGCAGTTCTTC. Amino acids: CASGDRGKSEQFF.

This chain joins TRBV4-3 and TRBJ2-1; 7 nucleotides align to TRBD2. The CDR3 covers 16 residues. CDR1 LGHNA and CDR2 YSLEER come from the germline V gene. Losses at the gene ends were 0 bases for V and 4 bases for J; bases not matched to a gene: 6. Written as DNA, the CDR3 is TGCGCCAGCAGCCAAGAGTGGCTAGCGGAATACAATGAGCAGTTCTTC. Translation gives CASSQEWLAEYNEQFF.

This clone has only a few counts. This sequence may be a read error, since a much larger clone differs from it by one base. J is TRBJ1-1 and V is TRBV12-3 or TRBV12-4; D gene ambiguous. The germline V and J ends were trimmed by 3 bases and 1 base, with 6 bases remaining between them. This CDR3 region has 13 residues. CDR3 DNA sequence: TGTGCCAGCAGTTTCCAGGCGAACACTGAAGCTTTCTTT. Its protein product is CASSFQANTEAFF.

This chain uses TRBV6-1 with TRBJ1-5; the match to TRBD1 covers 8 bases. This CDR3 is 13 amino acids long. V shed 5 bases and J 4 bases; nucleotides not matched to a gene: 1. Germline CDR1 MNHNS, CDR2 SASEGT. In DNA form, the CDR3 reads TGTGCCAGCAGTAGGGACAGGAATCAGCCCCAGCATTTT. Translated: CASSRDRNQPQHF.

The V call is TRBV28, the J call TRBJ2-3; the D is unclear. Germline V lookup: CDR1 MDHEN, CDR2 SYDVKM. This CDR3 is built from 14 residues. V lost 2 bases, J lost 2 bases, and 8 bases lay in between. The CDR3 sequence: CASSLQLYTDTQYF. The CDR3 nucleotides are TGTGCCAGCAGTTTACAGCTATACACAGATACGCAGTATTTT.

This clone was seen a few times. The chain uses TRBV15 and TRBJ1-1, with 8 bases that match TRBD1. Looked up from germline, CDR1 is LNHNV and CDR2 is YYDKDF (reference sequence). The CDR3 covers 16 residues. V shed 0 bases, J shed 3 bases, and the junction held 6 bases outside the gene matches. Written as DNA, the CDR3 is TGTGCCACCAGCAGAGAGATAACAGGGGGGGACACTGAAGCTTTCTTT. Translated: CATSREITGGDTEAFF.

The genes are TRBV7-2 and TRBJ1-3; D remains ambiguous. V was cut by 3 bases and J by 4 bases, with 10 bases left in between. Germline lookup yields CDR1 SGHTA and CDR2 FQGNSA. The CDR3 is made up of 14 amino acids. The DNA for the CDR3 is TGTGCCAGCAGCTTGAACCCGGAGGGAAACACCATATATTTT. It translates to CASSLNPEGNTIYF.

The chain employs TRBV4-2 and TRBJ1-1; TRBD1 is a possible D gene (5 bases). CDR1 is LGHNA, CDR2 YNFKEQ, per germline. V gave up 4 bases and J gave up 3 bases, with 15 bases separating them. This CDR3 is 15 amino acids long. CDR3 amino acids: CASSLFRGDYTEAFF. The CDR3 DNA reads as TGTGCCAGCAGCCTATTCCGGGGGGACTACACTGAAGCTTTCTTT.

The J gene is TRBJ1-3, the V gene TRBV5-6; tentatively, D is TRBD1 (5 bases). V lost 3 bases to trimming and J lost 9 bases, with 13 bases between them. The CDR3 runs to 13 residues. Per germline, CDR1 SGHDT and CDR2 YYEEEE. CDR3 in DNA: TGTGCCAGCAGCTGGGGGAAGTCCGGCACCATATATTTT. It is translated as CASSWGKSGTIYF.

This clone was counted a single time. J is TRBJ2-7 and V is TRBV6-6, with D perhaps TRBD1 (5 bases). The V gene lost 2 bases and the J gene lost 2 bases, with 7 bases spanning the gap. This CDR3 region has 13 residues. Germline-derived CDR1 and CDR2 are MNHNY and SVGAGI (reference sequence). CDR3 nucleotides: TGTGCCAGCAGTTACGACAGACCCTACGAGCAGTACTTC. It codes for CASSYDRPYEQYF.

The chain couples TRBV5-5 to TRBJ2-2, with D unclear. The V and J ends lost 9 bases and 3 bases respectively, with 12 bases between them. Germline loops: CDR1 SGHKS, CDR2 YYEKEE (reference sequence). CDR3 length: 13 amino acids. CDR3 in amino acids: CATLDRYTGELFF. CDR3 DNA sequence: TGTGCCACCTTGGACCGTTACACCGGGGAGCTGTTTTTT.

J is TRBJ1-1 and V is TRBV5-4, with D unclear. The CDR3 totals 14 residues. V lost 1 base and J 0 bases, leaving 7 bases between the germline ends. The germline CDR1 and CDR2 sequences are SGHNT and YYREEE (reference sequence). DNA for the CDR3: TGTGCCAGCAGCTTGTACACGGTGAACACTGAAGCTTTCTTT. Amino acid sequence: CASSLYTVNTEAFF. Using reference TRBV5-4 and TRBJ1-1 for the parts outside the CDR3, the full variable domain is ETGVTQSPTHLIKTRGQQVTLRCSSQSGHNTVSWYQQALGQGPQFIFQYYREEENGRGNFPPRFSGLQFPNYSSELNVNALELDDSALYLCASSLYTVNTEAFFGQGTRLTVV.

The chain has TRBV9 and TRBJ1-4; TRBD1 matches at 8 bases. The CDR3 covers 14 residues. V shed 3 bases, J shed 5 bases, and the junction held 3 bases outside the gene matches. CDR1 and CDR2 (germline): SGDLS, YYNGEE. The CDR3, as DNA: TGTGCCAGCAGCGCACAGGGGGGGAATGAAAAACTGTTTTTT. Its protein is CASSAQGGNEKLFF.